The next 19 T cell receptor beta chains were all read from a single sample in a study of T-cell reconstitution after alpha-beta-depleted transplantation in children. Unique molecular identifiers were used to barcode this TCRbeta library. From the PCR reads, TCRdb called clonotypes with MiXCR, one entry per CDR3 protein. The profile shows fewer than 750,000 distinct CDR3 sequences, about 21% of them singletons. This specimen was PBMCs, mostly from graft donor cells, taken 360 days after TCRalphabeta/CD19-depleted stem cell transplant. The receptors derive from a boy under two years old who had a stem cell transplant for acute myeloid leukemia, so the T cells may come from the graft donor.

The chain uses TRBV12-3 or TRBV12-4 and TRBJ2-6; D is possibly TRBD1 (5 bases). This CDR3 region has 15 residues. V was cut by 2 bases and J by 8 bases, with 13 bases left in between. CDR3 in amino acids: CASSLRGPRTNVLTF. As DNA, the CDR3 is TGTGCCAGCAGTTTAAGGGGCCCCAGGACCAACGTCCTGACTTTC.

The chain has TRBV4-3 and TRBJ1-5; 8 nucleotides line up with TRBD1. With V trimmed by 2 bases and J by 6 bases, 3 bases remained unmatched. CDR3 length equals 14 residues. CDR1 is LGHNA, CDR2 YSLEER, per germline. The CDR3 sequence: CASSQTRGLQPQHF. The CDR3 nucleotides are TGCGCCAGCAGCCAAACCAGGGGGCTTCAGCCCCAGCATTTT.

This clonotype was counted only a few times. The rearrangement joins TRBV12-3 or TRBV12-4 to TRBJ2-1, with 11 bases matching TRBD2. V gave up 5 bases and J gave up 5 bases; unmatched junction bases: 5. This CDR3 comprises 15 residues. CDR3 bases: TGTGCCAGCAGTCGGGGACTAGCGGAGAACAATGAGCAGTTCTTC. This codes for CASSRGLAENNEQFF.

This clonotype was recorded at least ten times. The chain carries TRBV7-7 and TRBJ2-5; D unresolved. Germline-derived CDR1 and CDR2 are SSHAT and FNYEAQ (reference sequence). The CDR3 length is 14 residues. V lost 0 bases and J lost 2, with 7 bases in between. The chain's CDR3 is CASSLAASQETQYF. The DNA of the CDR3 is TGTGCCAGCAGCTTAGCGGCCTCGCAAGAGACCCAGTACTTC.

The chain couples TRBV6-1 to TRBJ2-2; D may correspond to TRBD1 or TRBD2 (5 bases each). In germline, CDR1 is MNHNS, CDR2 SASEGT. The CDR3 consists of 14 residues. V dropped 8 bases and J dropped 4 bases, with 14 bases sitting between them. The CDR3 here is CASSGLLGTGELFF. Written as DNA, the CDR3 is TGTGCCAGCTCGGGGCTCCTCGGCACCGGGGAGCTGTTTTTT.

Only a few counts were recorded for this clonotype. V usage is TRBV29-1 and J usage is TRBJ2-3, with D unresolved. CDR1 and CDR2 from the germline V gene are SQVTM and ANQGSEA. This CDR3 contains 15 residues. Trimming took 7 bases from V and 1 from J, leaving 18 bases between them. This CDR3 reads CSGLGSRVRTDTQYF. In DNA form, the CDR3 reads TGCAGCGGTTTGGGCTCCCGGGTGCGCACAGATACGCAGTATTTT.

The rearrangement joins TRBV5-6 to TRBJ2-7; D call uncertain. The CDR3 spans 14 residues. Germline V gene lookup returns CDR1 SGHDT and CDR2 YYEEEE. V gave up 0 bases and J gave up 3 bases, with 10 bases separating them. CDR3 bases: TGTGCCAGCAGCTTGGTCTCCAGAATCTACGAGCAGTACTTC. Translating it yields CASSLVSRIYEQYF.

The V and J genes are TRBV20-1 and TRBJ2-7; D is perhaps TRBD2 (6 bases). V was cut by 3 bases and J by 3 bases, with 12 bases left in between. The CDR3 length is 13 residues. Per germline, CDR1 DFQATT and CDR2 SNEGSKA (reference sequence). DNA of the CDR3: TGCAGTGCTAGGCCGACGGGGGACTACGAGCAGTACTTC. It specifies CSARPTGDYEQYF.

Here the CDR3 reads CASSSSPITEAFF. DNA for the CDR3: TGTGCCAGCAGTTCCTCACCCATCACTGAAGCTTTCTTT. The J gene is TRBJ1-1, the V gene TRBV6-6; D unclear. Germline V gene lookup returns CDR1 MNHNY and CDR2 SVGAGI (reference sequence). The V end was cut by 4 bases, the J end by 4 bases, with 10 bases between. The length of the CDR3 is 13 residues.

The CDR3 DNA reads as TGCGCCAGCAGCTTGGCGGCGAAGAGCTCTGGAAACACCATATATTTT. Its protein product is CASSLAAKSSGNTIYF. The chain joins TRBV5-1 to TRBJ1-3; D uncertain. The CDR3 totals 16 residues. The V gene lost 0 bases and the J gene lost 0 bases, with 10 bases spanning the gap. Germline-derived CDR1 and CDR2 are SGHRS and YFSETQ. The whole variable domain, remainder taken from reference TRBV5-1 and TRBJ1-3, is KAGVTQTPRYLIKTRGQQVTLSCSPISGHRSVSWYQQTPGQGLQFLFEYFSETQRNKGNFPGRFSGRQFSNSRSEMNVSTLELGDSALYLCASSLAAKSSGNTIYFGEGSWLTVV.

The count of this clonotype is one. This rearrangement joins TRBV20-1 to TRBJ2-1; 7 bases agree with TRBD1. From germline, CDR1 is DFQATT and CDR2 SNEGSKA (reference sequence). After removal of 0 bases from V and 4 bases from J, the junction contained 9 bases not matched to a gene. The CDR3 runs 16 residues. The CDR3 here is CSARDLLGQIYNEQFF. The CDR3 region has the DNA TGCAGTGCTAGAGATCTCCTGGGACAGATATACAATGAGCAGTTCTTC.

J is TRBJ2-2 and V is TRBV6-1; D perhaps matches TRBD2 (5 bases). Germline CDR1 MNHNS, CDR2 SASEGT. Trimming left V 6 bases short and J 4 bases short, with 12 bases between. CDR3 length: 14 amino acids. The CDR3 sequence: CASSPASFTGELFF. DNA of the CDR3: TGTGCCAGCAGCCCAGCTAGCTTCACCGGGGAGCTGTTTTTT.

This clonotype turned up a few times. The chain joins TRBV6-5 to TRBJ1-5; tentative D call: TRBD1 (5 bases). CDR3 length: 13 residues. Between the trimmed V and J ends, which lost 10 bases and 2 bases, there was a span of 12 bases. Germline lookup yields CDR1 MNHEY and CDR2 SVGAGI. The chain's CDR3 is CATSARGNQPQHF. The CDR3 DNA is TGTGCCACCTCGGCCAGGGGCAATCAGCCCCAGCATTTT.

V is TRBV20-1 and J is TRBJ2-2; the D gene is possibly TRBD2 (5 bases). Trimming removed 4 bases from V and 0 bases from J, with 6 bases in between. The germline gives CDR1 DFQATT, CDR2 SNEGSKA (reference sequence). There are 13 residues in the CDR3. The CDR3 DNA sequence: TGCAGTGCTAACGGGGCGAACACCGGGGAGCTGTTTTTT. Encoded protein: CSANGANTGELFF.

The rearrangement links TRBV25-1 to TRBJ1-1; 8 positions match TRBD1. This CDR3 region has 15 residues. V gave up 1 base and J gave up 6 bases; unmatched junction bases: 7. The germline CDR1 and CDR2 sequences are MGHDK and SYGVNS. DNA of the CDR3: TGTGCCAGCAGTGAATCTAGGACAGGGAAGGCTGAAGCTTTCTTT. This translates into CASSESRTGKAEAFF.

There are many counts of this clonotype. The chain combines TRBV14 with TRBJ1-1; unclear D gene. Germline V gene sequence: CDR1 SGHDN, CDR2 FVKESK. Trimming left V 6 bases short and J 1 base short, with 6 bases between. The CDR3 loop spans 12 amino acids. CDR3 coding DNA: TGTGCCAGCAGAGGAGCGAACACTGAAGCTTTCTTT. Encoded protein: CASRGANTEAFF.

The rearrangement joins TRBV7-9 to TRBJ2-3; tentatively, D is TRBD1 (6 bases). CDR1 SEHNR and CDR2 FQNEAQ come from the germline V gene (reference sequence). The length of the CDR3 is 14 residues. With 5 bases removed from V and 4 bases from J, the gap between germline ends came to 13 bases. The CDR3: CASSPNQGSDTQYF. Written as DNA, the CDR3 is TGTGCCAGCAGCCCGAATCAGGGGTCAGATACGCAGTATTTT. Based on the CDR3 plus reference TRBV7-9 and TRBJ2-3, the full variable domain is DTGVSQNPRHKITKRGQNVTFRCDPISEHNRLYWYRQTLGQGPEFLTYFQNEAQLEKSRLLSDRFSAERPKGSFSTLEIQRTEQGDSAMYLCASSPNQGSDTQYFGPGTRLTVL.

In this sample, this clonotype turned up a few times. This CDR3 reads CASRSDRDPTNIQYF. In DNA form, the CDR3 reads TGTGCCAGCAGGTCCGACCGGGACCCTACGAACATTCAGTACTTC. The rearrangement joins TRBV27 to TRBJ2-4, with D possibly called TRBD1 or TRBD2 (5 bases each). This CDR3 is built from 15 residues. Germline lookup yields CDR1 MNHEY and CDR2 SMNVEV (reference sequence). Trimming cost V 6 bases and J 7 bases, with 19 bases left between them.

This clonotype was seen only a few times. V gene TRBV20-1 combines with J gene TRBJ2-3; the D gene is possibly TRBD1 (6 bases). Germline V gene lookup returns CDR1 DFQATT and CDR2 SNEGSKA (reference sequence). The CDR3 has 15 amino acids. Trimming pared 6 bases from V and 3 bases from J, leaving 19 bases between. The CDR3 DNA sequence: TGCAGTGCCCAAATAGACGGCAGGGGTACAGATACGCAGTATTTT. This sequence encodes CSAQIDGRGTDTQYF.